The next 15 T cell receptor beta chains were all read from a single sample in a study of blood T cell repertoires in COVID-19 (dated by TCRdb to between 2020 and 2021). Library preparation used the immunoSEQ multiplex PCR assay. In TCRdb, the immuneACCESS table is reduced to in-frame sequences with V and J assigned. These tables do not hold every clone; where another copy was compared, an unresolved V gene accounts for under half, and the others remain unexplained. A total of about 330,000 clones appear in this sample, around 87% of them only once. The ten biggest clones cover 4% of the sample. The sequenced material came from peripheral blood. Receptors were obtained from a woman aged 50 to 60 with active or convalescent COVID-19.

This clone was seen only once. The V call is TRBV5-1, the J call TRBJ2-5; D not certain. The CDR3 consists of 14 residues. The germline V gene has CDR1 SGHRS and CDR2 YFSETQ. V lost 3 bases and J lost 1, with 10 bases in between. The CDR3 coding sequence is TGCGCCAGCAGCTGGGCAGACCCCCAAGAGACCCAGTACTTC. It is translated as CASSWADPQETQYF.

The rearrangement joins TRBV6-2 or TRBV6-3 to TRBJ2-4, with 7 bases lining up with TRBD1. Looked up from germline, CDR1 is MNHEY and CDR2 is SVGEGT. CDR3 size: 18 residues. J lost 0 bases, V lost 2 bases, and 10 bases had no gene match. The CDR3 coding sequence is TGTGCCAGCAGTTACGCCGGACAGGACTTCGGAGCCAAAAACATTCAGTACTTC. This translates into CASSYAGQDFGAKNIQYF.

In this sample, this clone turned up many times. The genes are TRBV27 and TRBJ1-3; TRBD1 is a possible D gene (6 bases). The CDR3 has 12 residues. Germline V gene lookup returns CDR1 MNHEY and CDR2 SMNVEV (reference sequence). V was pared by 6 bases and J by 11 bases, with 14 bases between. DNA of the CDR3: TGTGCCAGCAGCCCGACAGGCGGCGCCATATATTTT. Encoded protein: CASSPTGGAIYF.

The CDR3 loop is CASSTTGEKLFF. CDR3 in DNA: TGTGCCAGCAGCACAACGGGTGAAAAACTGTTTTTT. This chain joins TRBV3-1 (or the pseudogene TRBV3-2) and TRBJ1-4; no firm D call. The CDR3 consists of 12 residues. V lost 5 bases, J lost 7 bases, and 8 bases lay in between. From germline, CDR1 is LGHDT and CDR2 YNNKEL (reference sequence).

This clone was seen just once. The genes are TRBV30 and TRBJ2-2, with a weak D call TRBD2 (5 bases). The CDR3 is 13 amino acids. V was shortened by 0 bases and J by 8 bases, with 10 bases between the two germline ends. Germline CDR1 is GTSNPN and CDR2 is SVGIG (reference sequence). CDR3 region: CAWSVRRQGELFF. DNA of the CDR3: TGTGCCTGGAGTGTACGGAGGCAAGGGGAGCTGTTTTTT. The full variable domain, rest sourced from reference TRBV30 and TRBJ2-2, is SQTIHQWPATLVQPVGSPLSLECTVEGTSNPNLYWYRQAAGRGLQLLFYSVGIGQISSEVPQNLSASRPQDRQFILSSKKLLLSDSGFYLCAWSVRRQGELFFGEGSRLTVL.

The CDR3 reads CASTQRRGYTF. The CDR3 region has the DNA TGTGCCAGCACGCAGCGTCGTGGCTACACCTTC. The chain joins TRBV28 to TRBJ1-2; D gene unclear. The CDR3 runs to 11 residues. V was shortened by 7 bases and J by 7 bases, with 10 bases between the two germline ends. The germline V gene has CDR1 MDHEN and CDR2 SYDVKM.

The V call is TRBV3-1 (or the pseudogene TRBV3-2), the J call TRBJ2-1; 11 bases match TRBD1. From germline, CDR1 is LGHDT and CDR2 YNNKEL (reference sequence). There are 15 residues in the CDR3. V was clipped by 2 bases and J by 7 bases; unmatched bases: 4. CDR3 coding DNA: TGTGCCAGCAGCCAATACGGGACAGGGGGGAATGAGCAGTTCTTC. It translates to CASSQYGTGGNEQFF.

This chain uses TRBV7-2 with TRBJ2-7, with 8 bases lining up with TRBD1. This CDR3 contains 15 residues. Unmatched junction bases numbered 13, after V lost 5 bases and J lost 7 bases. Germline V gene data show CDR1 as SGHTA and CDR2 as FQGNSA. CDR3: CASSLMPTGEGEQYF. CDR3 nucleotides: TGTGCCAGCAGCCTAATGCCGACAGGGGAAGGGGAGCAGTACTTC.

The chain joins TRBV11-2 to TRBJ2-7; possibly TRBD2 for D (6 bases). This CDR3 has 15 residues. V gave up 6 bases and J gave up 6 bases, with 21 bases separating them. The germline V gene encodes CDR1 SGHAT and CDR2 FQNNGV. CDR3 sequence reads: CASSYHTGTPSEQYF. The CDR3, as DNA: TGTGCCAGCAGTTACCACACCGGGACTCCCTCCGAGCAGTACTTC.

V usage is TRBV30 and J usage is TRBJ2-2, with TRBD1 matching 12 bases. With 2 bases clipped from V and 6 bases from J, the junction kept 13 bases outside the gene matches. CDR1 and CDR2 from the germline V gene are GTSNPN and SVGIG (reference sequence). The CDR3 sequence is 18 residues long. CDR3 DNA: TGTGCCTGGAGTCCACCGGGACAGGGGGCCCTGGGCGCCGGGGAGCTGTTTTTT. It specifies CAWSPPGQGALGAGELFF. Full variable domain (outside the CDR3, taken from reference TRBV30 and TRBJ2-2): SQTIHQWPATLVQPVGSPLSLECTVEGTSNPNLYWYRQAAGRGLQLLFYSVGIGQISSEVPQNLSASRPQDRQFILSSKKLLLSDSGFYLCAWSPPGQGALGAGELFFGEGSRLTVL.

The chain combines TRBV4-1 with TRBJ2-7; D might be TRBD2 (6 bases). Trimming shortened V by 1 base and J by 3 bases, and 13 bases separated the two germline ends. The CDR3 is made up of 15 amino acids. Germline CDR1 MGHRA, CDR2 YSYEKL. The CDR3 DNA sequence: TGCGCCAGCAGCCAAGTTATGGCGGACTACTACGAGCAGTACTTC. Residues: CASSQVMADYYEQYF.

The gene calls are TRBV6-4 and TRBJ1-1; D gene unclear. CDR1 is MRHNA and CDR2 is SNTAGT in the germline V gene. V was clipped by 4 bases and J by 1 base, with 10 bases between them. This CDR3 contains 14 residues. The CDR3 DNA follows: TGTGCCAGCAGTGCAGCCCCGGGGAACACTGAAGCTTTCTTT. Its protein product is CASSAAPGNTEAFF.

V gene TRBV25-1 combines with J gene TRBJ1-1; 7 bases agree with TRBD1. CDR1 is MGHDK and CDR2 is SYGVNS in the germline V gene. This CDR3 comprises 18 residues. With V trimmed by 2 bases and J by 4 bases, 16 bases remained unmatched. The chain's CDR3 is CASSENVQGKMWGTEAFF. Here the CDR3 DNA reads TGTGCCAGCAGTGAAAACGTACAGGGGAAGATGTGGGGCACTGAAGCTTTCTTT. The full variable domain, rest sourced from reference TRBV25-1 and TRBJ1-1, is EADIYQTPRYLVIGTGKKITLECSQTMGHDKMYWYQQDPGMELHLIHYSYGVNSTEKGDLSSESTVSRIRTEHFPLTLESARPSHTSQYLCASSENVQGKMWGTEAFFGQGTRLTVV.

The chain uses TRBV11-2 and TRBJ2-1, with TRBD1 matching over 8 bases. This CDR3 region has 13 residues. Germline CDR1 and CDR2: SGHAT and FQNNGV. V shed 6 bases, J shed 6 bases, and the junction held 4 bases outside the gene matches. The CDR3 reads CASRQTGVNEQFF. The CDR3 bases are TGTGCCAGCAGACAGACAGGGGTCAATGAGCAGTTCTTC.

The chain carries TRBV11-2 and TRBJ2-3; possibly TRBD2 for D (6 bases). The germline V and J ends were trimmed by 1 base and 1 base, with 12 bases remaining between them. The CDR3 is made up of 16 amino acids. CDR1 is SGHAT, CDR2 FQNNGV, per germline. CDR3 region: CASSLAGVGGTDTQYF. The CDR3 region has the DNA TGTGCCAGCAGCTTAGCGGGGGTCGGTGGCACAGATACGCAGTATTTT.